The 25 T cell receptor beta chains below come from one sample, sequenced in a study of blood T cell repertoires in COVID-19. TCRdb's copy holds only in-frame clones and misses some; the assay was immunoSEQ multiplex PCR. The sample lists 250,000 to 350,000 clones; more than 80% were seen once. The sample comprised PBMCs or T cells enriched from blood (not recorded which). These receptors were obtained from a young woman who had recovered from COVID-19.

V usage is TRBV18 and J usage is TRBJ1-6; weak D call: TRBD1 (5 bases). This CDR3 is 14 amino acids long. From germline, CDR1 is KGHSH and CDR2 LQKENI. Trimming took 4 bases from V and 7 from J, leaving 11 bases between them. The DNA for the CDR3 is TGTGCCAGCTCACGGGGGGGGGAGAATTCACCCCTCCACTTT. Its protein is CASSRGGENSPLHF.

V gene TRBV3-1 (or the pseudogene TRBV3-2) combines with J gene TRBJ1-2; no reliable D call. V was trimmed by 1 base and J by 7 bases, leaving 13 bases between them. This CDR3 contains 14 residues. Germline V gives CDR1 LGHDT, CDR2 YNNKEL (reference sequence). CDR3 sequence reads: CASSQASGVLGYTF. CDR3 coding DNA: TGTGCCAGCAGCCAAGCTAGCGGGGTTCTTGGCTACACCTTC.

V usage is TRBV9 and J usage is TRBJ2-7; tentative D call: TRBD1 (5 bases). The germline V gene encodes CDR1 SGDLS and CDR2 YYNGEE. V lost 4 bases and J lost 0, with 8 bases in between. The CDR3 has 13 residues. This CDR3 is CASSPTVSYEQYF. In DNA form, the CDR3 reads TGTGCCAGCAGCCCGACAGTCTCCTACGAGCAGTACTTC.

The CDR3 here is CAGGGGSPSLHF. CDR3 coding DNA: TGTGCCGGGGGGGGAGGATCTCCTTCCCTCCACTTT. This sequence joins TRBV2 and TRBJ1-6; D is perhaps TRBD1 (5 bases). V shed 11 bases and J shed 14 bases, with 19 bases lying between them. Germline CDR1 and CDR2: SNHLY and FYNNEI. The CDR3 totals 12 residues.

This chain joins TRBV29-1 and TRBJ1-2; TRBD1 aligns across 9 bases. The CDR3 is 12 amino acids. Germline assignment: CDR1 SQVTM and CDR2 ANQGSEA. V dropped 8 bases and J dropped 4; count of bases not matched to a gene: 5. CDR3 coding DNA: TGCAGCTTTCGGGACAGGGCCTATGGCTACACCTTC. This gives the protein CSFRDRAYGYTF.

The chain employs TRBV14 and TRBJ2-3, with TRBD2 matching over 12 bases. CDR1 is SGHDN and CDR2 is FVKESK in the germline V gene. The V gene end was trimmed by 5 bases and the J gene end by 3 bases; junction bases not matched to a gene: 6. This CDR3 is built from 16 residues. The CDR3 sequence: CASSRRGLAGTDTQYF. The CDR3 nucleotides read TGTGCCAGCAGCAGAAGGGGACTAGCGGGTACAGATACGCAGTATTTT.

This clone was counted between two and nine times. V is TRBV28 and J is TRBJ1-5, with TRBD1 identical over 7 bases. Germline values: CDR1 MDHEN, CDR2 SYDVKM. CDR3 size: 16 residues. V dropped 6 bases and J dropped 6; count of bases not matched to a gene: 14. The CDR3 sequence is CASRRTLRGLGQPQHF. CDR3 in DNA: TGTGCCAGCAGGCGGACGTTAAGGGGGCTGGGTCAGCCCCAGCATTTT.

The chain links TRBV19 to TRBJ1-2; TRBD1 matches 8 bases. Germline V CDR1 and CDR2: LNHDA, SQIVND (reference sequence). This CDR3 is 13 amino acids long. Germline trimming cut 3 bases from V and 6 bases from J; bases unmatched to any gene: 3. The CDR3 here is CASSIRTGNGYTF. Written as DNA, the CDR3 is TGTGCCAGTAGTATCCGGACAGGGAATGGCTACACCTTC. The complete variable domain, with remaining parts taken from reference TRBV19 and TRBJ1-2, reads DGGITQSPKYLFRKEGQNVTLSCEQNLNHDAMYWYRQDPGQGLRLIYYSQIVNDFQKGDIAEGYSVSREKKESFPLTVTSAQKNPTAFYLCASSIRTGNGYTFGSGTRLTVV.

The V and J genes are TRBV10-3 and TRBJ2-1; 11 nucleotides align to TRBD2. The V gene's germline CDR1 is ENHRY and CDR2 SYGVKD. The trim removed 4 bases at V and 0 bases at J, leaving 8 bases unmatched. The CDR3 consists of 18 residues. The CDR3 here is CAISVRLAGGSSYNEQFF. The CDR3 DNA is TGTGCCATCAGTGTGAGGCTAGCGGGGGGCTCCTCCTACAATGAGCAGTTCTTC.

This chain connects TRBV12-5 to TRBJ1-2; D ambiguous. The CDR3 is 15 amino acids. CDR1 LGHNT and CDR2 FRNRAP come from the germline V gene. V lost 6 bases and J 0 bases, leaving 14 bases between the germline ends. The chain's CDR3 is CASGAPVPPNYGYTF. In DNA form, the CDR3 reads TGTGCTAGTGGAGCCCCGGTCCCCCCTAACTATGGCTACACCTTC.

The chain is built from TRBV18 and TRBJ2-2, with a tentative D call TRBD2 (6 bases). Looked up from germline, CDR1 is KGHSH and CDR2 is LQKENI. V was pared by 6 bases and J by 2 bases, with 16 bases between. The CDR3 length is 16 residues. Here the CDR3 reads CASSAGTGVNTGELFF. CDR3 bases: TGTGCCAGCTCGGCGGGAACCGGGGTAAACACCGGGGAGCTGTTTTTT.

This sequence joins TRBV19 and TRBJ1-3; tentative D call: TRBD1 (6 bases). V gave up 5 bases and J gave up 0 bases, with 14 bases separating them. This CDR3 has 16 residues. Per germline, CDR1 LNHDA and CDR2 SQIVND (reference sequence). The CDR3: CASSPGGARSGNTIYF. CDR3 in DNA: TGTGCCAGTAGTCCGGGGGGGGCCCGCTCTGGAAACACCATATATTTT.

In DNA form, the CDR3 reads TGCAGCGTTGACGAGACTAGCGGCTACAATGAGCAGTTCTTC. Translation gives CSVDETSGYNEQFF. V and J are TRBV29-1 and TRBJ2-1, with 9 bases matching TRBD2. Per the germline V gene, CDR1 is SQVTM and CDR2 is ANQGSEA. J lost 3 bases, V lost 3 bases, and 3 bases had no gene match. The length of the CDR3 is 14 residues.

This chain links TRBV7-9 with TRBJ1-2; possibly TRBD1 for D (5 bases). The CDR3 extends over 13 amino acids. Per germline, CDR1 SEHNR and CDR2 FQNEAQ (reference sequence). Trimming stripped 4 bases from V and 8 bases from J, with 14 bases between. The DNA of the CDR3 is TGTGCCAGCAGCTCAGACGGGAGGGGAGGCTACACCTTC. Amino acid sequence: CASSSDGRGGYTF.

The chain has TRBV5-1 and TRBJ1-5; 9 bases map to TRBD1. The CDR3 consists of 16 residues. Germline-derived CDR1 and CDR2 are SGHRS and YFSETQ. Trimming took 4 bases from V and 1 from J; bases not matched to a gene: 6. The CDR3 protein is CASSPGTGISNQPQHF. The CDR3 DNA reads TGCGCCAGCAGCCCCGGGACAGGGATCAGCAATCAGCCCCAGCATTTT.

V and J are TRBV24-1 and TRBJ2-1; 12 nucleotides align to TRBD2. V gave up 3 bases and J gave up 15 bases; unmatched junction bases: 11. CDR1 is KGHDR, CDR2 SFDVKD, per germline. The CDR3 runs to 15 residues. The CDR3 loop is CATSDPMTSGGLWFF. The CDR3 coding sequence is TGTGCCACCAGTGATCCCATGACTAGCGGGGGCTTGTGGTTCTTC.

The V and J genes are TRBV19 and TRBJ1-5; 8 nucleotides line up with TRBD1. CDR1 is LNHDA and CDR2 is SQIVND in the germline V gene (reference sequence). This CDR3 is 12 amino acids long. V shed 5 bases, J shed 15 bases, and the junction held 9 bases outside the gene matches. The CDR3 sequence: CASSSLSGTGHF. CDR3 nucleotides: TGTGCCAGTAGTTCCCTCTCCGGGACAGGGCATTTT.

The chain is built from TRBV19 and TRBJ2-7; TRBD1 aligns across 8 bases. With 5 bases clipped from V and 4 bases from J, the junction kept 4 bases outside the gene matches. From germline, CDR1 is LNHDA and CDR2 SQIVND (reference sequence). The CDR3 spans 13 residues. CDR3 amino acids: CASSAGGSYEQYF. CDR3 nucleotide sequence: TGTGCCAGTAGTGCAGGGGGCTCGTACGAGCAGTACTTC.

This chain joins TRBV5-1 and TRBJ2-3, with TRBD2 identical over 10 bases. This CDR3 contains 18 residues. Unmatched junction bases numbered 13, after V lost 4 bases and J lost 2 bases. The V gene's germline CDR1 is SGHRS and CDR2 YFSETQ. The CDR3 region has the DNA TGCGCCAGCAGCCCCGGTGTTAGCGGGGGGACCTACACAGATACGCAGTATTTT. This codes for CASSPGVSGGTYTDTQYF.

The chain combines TRBV3-1 (or the pseudogene TRBV3-2) with TRBJ1-2, with 7 nucleotides matching TRBD1. V gave up 2 bases and J gave up 7 bases; unmatched junction bases: 4. The CDR3 totals 13 residues. The germline V gene has CDR1 LGHDT and CDR2 YNNKEL (reference sequence). The CDR3 sequence: CASSQLQGGGYTF. As DNA, the CDR3 is TGTGCCAGCAGCCAACTTCAGGGGGGTGGCTACACCTTC.

This clone was picked up one time. This rearrangement joins TRBV7-9 to TRBJ2-1, with TRBD1 matching 12 bases. There are 15 residues in the CDR3. V gave up 3 bases and J gave up 10 bases; unmatched junction bases: 7. From germline, CDR1 is SEHNR and CDR2 FQNEAQ (reference sequence). This CDR3 reads CASSLGGQGAQEQFF. CDR3 nucleotide sequence: TGTGCCAGCAGCTTGGGGGGACAGGGGGCACAAGAGCAGTTCTTC. The variable domain in full, completed from reference TRBV7-9 and TRBJ2-1, reads DTGVSQNPRHKITKRGQNVTFRCDPISEHNRLYWYRQTLGQGPEFLTYFQNEAQLEKSRLLSDRFSAERPKGSFSTLEIQRTEQGDSAMYLCASSLGGQGAQEQFFGPGTRLTVL.

Only one count was recorded for this clone. The rearrangement links TRBV5-1 to TRBJ1-2; 11 bases are shared with TRBD1. CDR3 length: 16 residues. The germline V gene has CDR1 SGHRS and CDR2 YFSETQ. The V gene end was trimmed by 4 bases and the J gene end by 4 bases; junction bases not matched to a gene: 9. The CDR3 bases are TGCGCCAGCAGCGCCCGGACAGGGGGCCAGCTCTATGGCTACACCTTC. It specifies CASSARTGGQLYGYTF. The full variable domain, its missing parts supplied by reference TRBV5-1 and TRBJ1-2, is KAGVTQTPRYLIKTRGQQVTLSCSPISGHRSVSWYQQTPGQGLQFLFEYFSETQRNKGNFPGRFSGRQFSNSRSEMNVSTLELGDSALYLCASSARTGGQLYGYTFGSGTRLTVV.

The rearrangement joins TRBV19 to TRBJ1-1, with TRBD1 matching 7 bases. Germline assignment: CDR1 LNHDA and CDR2 SQIVND (reference sequence). V lost 8 bases to trimming and J lost 0 bases; unmatched junction nucleotides: 12. The CDR3 is 16 residues long. CDR3 in amino acids: CASQDDLDRMNTEAFF. As DNA, the CDR3 is TGTGCCAGTCAAGATGACCTGGACAGGATGAACACTGAAGCTTTCTTT.

This sequence joins TRBV28 and TRBJ1-6; TRBD1 is a possible D gene (6 bases). The CDR3 consists of 15 residues. Trimming removed 3 bases from V and 5 bases from J, with 11 bases in between. CDR1 is MDHEN, CDR2 SYDVKM, per germline. The CDR3 bases are TGTGCCAGCAGTTTCAGGGGAAGGAATAATTCACCCCTCCACTTT. It specifies CASSFRGRNNSPLHF.

The sample holds one count of this clone. The CDR3 spells CASQGGSYEQYF. CDR3 in DNA: TGTGCCAGTCAAGGGGGCTCCTACGAGCAGTACTTC. This chain connects TRBV19 to TRBJ2-7; a possible D gene is TRBD1 (6 bases). CDR1 is LNHDA and CDR2 is SQIVND in the germline V gene (reference sequence). Trimming removed 8 bases from V and 0 bases from J, with 8 bases in between. The CDR3 sequence is 12 residues long.